This T cell receptor (beta chain) stems from a study of cytomegalovirus exposure and HLA in healthy donors. Study as a whole: Membership in the Caucasian-associated ancestry cluster was found for 75% to 85% of nearly 400 genotyped donors.

The CDR3 runs to 18 residues. Germline V gives CDR1 MDHEN, CDR2 SYDVKM. The V and J ends lost 1 base and 5 bases respectively, with 21 bases between them. PCR involved 60 Vbeta and 13 Jbeta primers. The table came from immunoSEQ multiplex PCR; TCRdb's copy has only in-frame clones and leaves some out. Here the sample spans roughly 150,000 clones, around 80% being singletons. Findings and limits, study-wide: Both high specificity and high sensitivity reportedly marked the classifier's diagnosis of cytomegalovirus status. A prior analysis recorded that most TCR beta V segments were productive about 87% or about 30% of the time.

As concerns this clone: Its target is unknown.

This receptor was identified in a man between 40 and 49 years old in good health and CMV-seronegative. The chain links TRBV28 to TRBJ1-5; D may be TRBD1 (5 bases). Sequencing was performed on PBMCs. The CDR3 DNA is TGTGCCAGCAGTTTATTGGGCCGGGACTGGGAAATCCATCAGCCCCAGCATTTT. Its protein is CASSLLGRDWEIHQPQHF.